These 4 T cell receptor beta chains share one sample of origin, sequenced in a study of blood T cell repertoires in COVID-19. Generated by immunoSEQ multiplex PCR, the TCRdb table keeps only in-frame clones and is missing some. This table holds some 170,000 clones, roughly 76% found once. The source material was peripheral blood. The origin of the receptors is a woman in her forties or fifties with active or convalescent COVID-19.

The rearrangement uses TRBV11-1 and TRBJ2-3, with 8 bases identical to TRBD2. This CDR3 spans 16 amino acids. Germline lookup yields CDR1 SGHAT and CDR2 FQDESV (reference sequence). The trim removed 5 bases at V and 4 bases at J, leaving 11 bases unmatched. CDR3 in amino acids: CASSHRRGAIPDTQYF. The DNA of the CDR3 is TGTGCCAGCAGCCACCGGCGGGGGGCTATCCCAGATACGCAGTATTTT. Together with reference TRBV11-1 and TRBJ2-3, the CDR3 gives the full variable domain: EAEVAQSPRYKITEKSQAVAFWCDPISGHATLYWYRQILGQGPELLVQFQDESVVDDSQLPKDRFSAERLKGVDSTLKIQPAELGDSAMYLCASSHRRGAIPDTQYFGPGTRLTVL.

The chain joins TRBV20-1 to TRBJ1-1, with no clear D. The CDR3 runs 11 residues. Germline V CDR1 and CDR2: DFQATT, SNEGSKA (reference sequence). Trimming shortened V by 6 bases and J by 7 bases, and 12 bases separated the two germline ends. The CDR3 loop is CSASPEFEAFF. In DNA form, the CDR3 reads TGCAGTGCGAGCCCCGAGTTTGAAGCTTTCTTT.

V is TRBV7-8 and J is TRBJ1-5; D is perhaps TRBD1 (6 bases). The V end lost 4 bases, the J end lost 4 bases, and 8 bases lay between the germline ends. The CDR3 spans 13 residues. Germline assignment: CDR1 SGHVS and CDR2 FQNEAQ. CDR3 DNA: TGTGCCAGCAGCTCGGGACAAAATCAGCCCCAGCATTTT. Its translation is CASSSGQNQPQHF.

The sample holds a few counts of this clone. The rearrangement uses TRBV29-1 and TRBJ2-1, with no clear D. V was pared by 2 bases and J by 0 bases, with 14 bases between. CDR1 and CDR2 from the germline V gene are SQVTM and ANQGSEA. CDR3 length equals 16 residues. The CDR3 loop is CSVEKREASSYNEQFF. The CDR3 DNA reads TGCAGCGTTGAAAAACGTGAGGCAAGCTCCTACAATGAGCAGTTCTTC.